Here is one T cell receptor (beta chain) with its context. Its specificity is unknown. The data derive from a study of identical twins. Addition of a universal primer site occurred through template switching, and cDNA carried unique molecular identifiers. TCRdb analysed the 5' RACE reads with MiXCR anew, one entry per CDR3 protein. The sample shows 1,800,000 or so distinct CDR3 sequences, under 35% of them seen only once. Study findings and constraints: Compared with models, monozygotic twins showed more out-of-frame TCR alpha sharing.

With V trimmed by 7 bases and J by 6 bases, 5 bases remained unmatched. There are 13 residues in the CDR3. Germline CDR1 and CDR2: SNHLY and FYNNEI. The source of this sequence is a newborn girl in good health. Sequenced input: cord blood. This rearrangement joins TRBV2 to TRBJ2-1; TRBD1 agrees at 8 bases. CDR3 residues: CASTRDRLNEQFF. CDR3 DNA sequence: TGTGCCAGCACCCGGGACAGGCTCAATGAGCAGTTCTTC.